The 10 T cell receptor beta chains given below trace back to one sample, sequenced in a study of identical twins. TCRdb re-called the 5' RACE reads through MiXCR, storing one row per CDR3 protein. The repertoire holds some 790,000 distinct CDR3 sequences, with roughly 20% as singletons. This sample also belongs to another study, concerning T cells expressing NK-cell markers.

The sequenced sample was PBMCs. Every receptor here comes from a woman between 18 and 29 years old in good health.

V and J are TRBV6-1 and TRBJ2-1; possible D gene TRBD1, 6 bases. V was clipped by 6 bases and J by 6 bases, with 12 bases between them. In germline, CDR1 is MNHNS, CDR2 SASEGT. The CDR3 contains 13 residues. Here the CDR3 DNA reads TGTGCCAGCAGGGGGGCCGGTATCAATGAGCAGTTCTTC. As protein: CASRGAGINEQFF.

The chain combines TRBV20-1 with TRBJ1-2; no clear D. V was pared by 4 bases and J by 4 bases, with 13 bases between. The CDR3 has 13 residues. Germline V gives CDR1 DFQATT, CDR2 SNEGSKA (reference sequence). The CDR3 sequence is CSAIEQLVYGYTF. The DNA for the CDR3 is TGCAGTGCTATAGAACAGCTCGTCTATGGCTACACCTTC.

This clonotype was recorded at least ten times. The chain has TRBV12-3 or TRBV12-4 and TRBJ2-1, with D perhaps being TRBD1 or TRBD2 (6 bases each). V lost 8 bases and J lost 8, with 22 bases in between. The CDR3 is 15 amino acids. CDR3 region: CASRTAGTGVDEQFF. The CDR3, as DNA: TGTGCCAGCCGGACAGCCGGGACTGGAGTCGATGAGCAGTTCTTC.

In this sample, this clonotype turned up once. The rearrangement joins TRBV7-2 to TRBJ2-7, with D possibly TRBD2 on 6 matching bases. V gave up 3 bases and J gave up 0 bases, with 12 bases separating them. The CDR3 runs to 15 residues. Germline V gene data show CDR1 as SGHTA and CDR2 as FQGNSA. The CDR3 sequence is CASSFLGGISYEQYF. CDR3 bases: TGTGCCAGCAGCTTTCTCGGCGGGATCTCCTACGAGCAGTACTTC. Using reference TRBV7-2 and TRBJ2-7 for the parts outside the CDR3, the full variable domain is GAGVSQSPSNKVTEKGKDVELRCDPISGHTALYWYRQSLGQGLEFLIYFQGNSAPDKSGLPSDRFSAERTGGSVSTLTIQRTQQEDSAVYLCASSFLGGISYEQYFGPGTRLTVT.

This clonotype showed up just a few times. Possible read error: a much larger clone is one base away. V is TRBV9 and J is TRBJ2-2; weak D call: TRBD2 (5 bases). In germline, CDR1 is SGDLS, CDR2 YYNGEE. The CDR3 is 14 amino acids. The germline V and J ends were trimmed by 4 bases and 0 bases, with 7 bases remaining between them. CDR3: CASSHGANTGELFF. DNA for the CDR3: TGTGCCAGCAGCCACGGGGCGAACACCGGGGAGCTGTTTTTT. Variable domain in full (rest from reference TRBV9 and TRBJ2-2): DSGVTQTPKHLITATGQRVTLRCSPRSGDLSVYWYQQSLDQGLQFLIQYYNGEERAKGNILERFSAQQFPDLHSELNLSSLELGDSALYFCASSHGANTGELFFGEGSRLTVL.

This clonotype is a singleton in its sample. This chain uses TRBV6-5 with TRBJ1-1; D call uncertain. Germline V gives CDR1 MNHEY, CDR2 SVGAGI. The CDR3 runs to 13 residues. The V gene lost 0 bases and the J gene lost 3 bases, with 5 bases spanning the gap. CDR3 residues: CASSYSWDTEAFF. Written as DNA, the CDR3 is TGTGCCAGCAGTTACTCTTGGGACACTGAAGCTTTCTTT.

In DNA, the CDR3 is TGTGCCAGTACCCTATGGACAGGGAACACCGGGGAGCTGTTTTTT. Its protein is CASTLWTGNTGELFF. This chain joins TRBV19 and TRBJ2-2, with 7 positions matching TRBD1. Germline values: CDR1 LNHDA, CDR2 SQIVND (reference sequence). Trimming cost V 7 bases and J 1 base; bases outside gene matches: 6. The CDR3 runs 15 residues.

The genes are TRBV9 and TRBJ1-5; D remains ambiguous. Germline V lookup: CDR1 SGDLS, CDR2 YYNGEE. The CDR3 sequence is 19 residues long. V lost 4 bases and J lost 0, with 23 bases in between. The CDR3 loop is CASSTHFGGRRTSNQPQHF. The CDR3 DNA sequence: TGTGCCAGCAGCACTCATTTTGGTGGAAGGAGGACTAGCAATCAGCCCCAGCATTTT. Using reference TRBV9 and TRBJ1-5 for the parts outside the CDR3, the full variable domain is DSGVTQTPKHLITATGQRVTLRCSPRSGDLSVYWYQQSLDQGLQFLIQYYNGEERAKGNILERFSAQQFPDLHSELNLSSLELGDSALYFCASSTHFGGRRTSNQPQHFGDGTRLSIL.

At least ten counts were recorded for this clonotype. V gene TRBV5-4 combines with J gene TRBJ1-1, with D unresolved. Germline CDR1 SGHNT, CDR2 YYREEE (reference sequence). Trimming removed 0 bases at V and 2 bases at J, with 11 bases between. The CDR3 runs to 15 residues. The DNA of the CDR3 is TGTGCCAGCAGCTTGGTCGGAGGACGTAACACTGAAGCTTTCTTT. Translating gives CASSLVGGRNTEAFF.

This clonotype came up a few times. The chain carries TRBV6-1 and TRBJ2-7, with TRBD2 matching over 13 bases. Germline V gene sequence: CDR1 MNHNS, CDR2 SASEGT. With 10 bases clipped from V and 2 bases from J, the junction kept 5 bases outside the gene matches. This CDR3 contains 14 residues. Here the CDR3 DNA reads TGTGCCACCTGGGGGACTAGCGGGACCTACGAGCAGTACTTC. It yields the protein CATWGTSGTYEQYF.